This paragraph reports one T cell receptor (beta chain). CDR3 length: 18 residues. After removal of 0 bases from V and 3 bases from J, the junction contained 9 bases not matched to a gene. From germline, CDR1 is SGHTS and CDR2 YDEGEE. Primers: 60 Vbeta forward and 13 Jbeta reverse. Clones were read by immunoSEQ multiplex PCR, and TCRdb kept only the in-frame ones, dropping some. Seen here are approximately 150,000 clones, 55% to 80% observed once, and the top ten hold 4.5%. This sample stems from a study of cytomegalovirus exposure and HLA in healthy donors. Sequencing was performed on PBMCs. The sequence came from a woman aged 18-30 years in good health and CMV-seropositive. V gene TRBV5-8 combines with J gene TRBJ2-2; TRBD2 aligns across 9 bases. The CDR3 region has the DNA TGTGCCAGCAGCTTGGGTCTAGCGGGGATTGGGGACACCGGGGAGCTGTTTTTT. This gives the protein CASSLGLAGIGDTGELFF.